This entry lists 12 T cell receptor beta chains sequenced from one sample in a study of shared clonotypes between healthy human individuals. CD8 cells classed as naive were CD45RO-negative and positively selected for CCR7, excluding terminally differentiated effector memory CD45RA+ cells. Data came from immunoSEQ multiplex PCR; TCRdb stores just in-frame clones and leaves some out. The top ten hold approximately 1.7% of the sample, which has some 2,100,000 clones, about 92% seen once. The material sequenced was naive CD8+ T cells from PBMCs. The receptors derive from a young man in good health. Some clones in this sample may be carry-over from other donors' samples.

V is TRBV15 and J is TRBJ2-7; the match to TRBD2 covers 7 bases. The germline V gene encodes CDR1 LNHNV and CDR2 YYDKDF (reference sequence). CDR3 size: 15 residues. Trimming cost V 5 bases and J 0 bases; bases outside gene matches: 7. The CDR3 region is CATSSRSGDSYEQYF. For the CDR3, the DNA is TGTGCCACCAGCTCGAGGAGCGGGGACTCCTACGAGCAGTACTTC.

The CDR3 protein is CASSQLQGLNTEAFF. The CDR3 DNA sequence: TGTGCCAGCAGCCAACTCCAGGGTCTCAACACTGAAGCTTTCTTT. J is TRBJ1-1 and V is TRBV27, with a possible D match to TRBD1 (5 bases). Germline CDR1 and CDR2: MNHEY and SMNVEV (reference sequence). There are 15 residues in the CDR3. Trimming pared 6 bases from V and 2 bases from J, leaving 16 bases between.

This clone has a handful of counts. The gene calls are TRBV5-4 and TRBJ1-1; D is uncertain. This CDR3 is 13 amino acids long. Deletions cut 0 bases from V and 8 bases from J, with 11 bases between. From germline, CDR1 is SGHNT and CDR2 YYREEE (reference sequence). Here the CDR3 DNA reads TGTGCCAGCAGCTTGGCGCCATTGGTAGAAGCTTTCTTT. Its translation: CASSLAPLVEAFF.

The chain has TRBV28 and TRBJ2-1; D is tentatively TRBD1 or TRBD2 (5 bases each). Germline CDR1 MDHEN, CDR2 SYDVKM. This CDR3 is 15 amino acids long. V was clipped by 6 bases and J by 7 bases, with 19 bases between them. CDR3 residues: CASRMGEYTGNEQFF. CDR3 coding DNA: TGTGCCAGCAGAATGGGGGAATATACGGGGAATGAGCAGTTCTTC.

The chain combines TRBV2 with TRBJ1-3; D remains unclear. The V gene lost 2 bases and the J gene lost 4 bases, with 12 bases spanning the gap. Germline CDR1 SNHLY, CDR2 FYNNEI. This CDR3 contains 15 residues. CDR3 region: CASSESRAAGNTIYF. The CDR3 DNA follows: TGTGCCAGCAGTGAAAGTAGGGCAGCGGGAAACACCATATATTTT.

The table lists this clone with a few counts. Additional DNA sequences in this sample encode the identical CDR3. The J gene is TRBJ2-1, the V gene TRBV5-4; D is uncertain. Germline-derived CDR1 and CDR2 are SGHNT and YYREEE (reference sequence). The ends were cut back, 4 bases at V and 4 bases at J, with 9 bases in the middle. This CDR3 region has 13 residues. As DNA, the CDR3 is TGTGCCAGCAGCCCGCGCGCTTACAATGAGCAGTTCTTC. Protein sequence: CASSPRAYNEQFF.

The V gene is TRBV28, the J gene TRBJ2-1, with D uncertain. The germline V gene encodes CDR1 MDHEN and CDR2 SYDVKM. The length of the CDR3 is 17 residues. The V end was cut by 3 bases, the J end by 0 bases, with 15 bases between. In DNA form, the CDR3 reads TGTGCCAGCAGTTTGGGCCCGGCAATCAGCTCCTACAATGAGCAGTTCTTC. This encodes CASSLGPAISSYNEQFF.

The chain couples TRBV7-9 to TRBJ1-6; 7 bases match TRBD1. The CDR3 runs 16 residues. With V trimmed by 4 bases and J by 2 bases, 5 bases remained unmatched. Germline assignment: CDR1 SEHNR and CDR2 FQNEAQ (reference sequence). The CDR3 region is CASSSGGWTYNSPLHF. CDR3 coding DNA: TGTGCCAGCAGCTCAGGGGGGTGGACCTATAATTCACCCCTCCACTTT.

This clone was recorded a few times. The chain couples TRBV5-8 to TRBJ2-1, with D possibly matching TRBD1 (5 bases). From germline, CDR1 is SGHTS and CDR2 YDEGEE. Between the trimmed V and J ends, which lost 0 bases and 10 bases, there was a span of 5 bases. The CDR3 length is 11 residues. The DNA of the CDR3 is TGTGCCAGCAGCTTGGAGGGGGAGCAGTTCTTC. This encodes CASSLEGEQFF. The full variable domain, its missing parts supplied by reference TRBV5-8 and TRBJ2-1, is EAGVTQSPTHLIKTRGQQATLRCSPISGHTSVYWYQQALGLGLQFLLWYDEGEERNRGNFPPRFSGRQFPNYSSELNVNALELEDSALYLCASSLEGEQFFGPGTRLTVL.

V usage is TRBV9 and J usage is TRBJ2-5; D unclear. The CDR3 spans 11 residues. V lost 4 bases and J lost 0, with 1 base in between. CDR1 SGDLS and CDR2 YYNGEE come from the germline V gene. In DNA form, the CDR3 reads TGTGCCAGCAGCTACCAAGAGACCCAGTACTTC. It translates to CASSYQETQYF.

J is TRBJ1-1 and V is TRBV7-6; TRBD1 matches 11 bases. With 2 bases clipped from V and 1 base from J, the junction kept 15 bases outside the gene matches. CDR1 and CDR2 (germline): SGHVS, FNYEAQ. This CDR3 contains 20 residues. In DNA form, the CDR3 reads TGTGCCAGCAGCTTATTTGGACAGGGGGCGGATTTAGGCAAGAACACTGAAGCTTTCTTT. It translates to CASSLFGQGADLGKNTEAFF.

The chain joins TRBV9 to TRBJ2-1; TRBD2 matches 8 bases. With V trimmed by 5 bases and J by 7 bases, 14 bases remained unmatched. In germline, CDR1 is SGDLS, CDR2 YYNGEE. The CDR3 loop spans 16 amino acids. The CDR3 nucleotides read TGTGCCAGCAGTTTCCCTGCGGGAGGATTATATAATGAGCAGTTCTTC. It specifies CASSFPAGGLYNEQFF. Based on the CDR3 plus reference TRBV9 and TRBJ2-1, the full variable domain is DSGVTQTPKHLITATGQRVTLRCSPRSGDLSVYWYQQSLDQGLQFLIQYYNGEERAKGNILERFSAQQFPDLHSELNLSSLELGDSALYFCASSFPAGGLYNEQFFGPGTRLTVL.